These 21 T cell receptor beta chains were all obtained from the same sample, sequenced in a study of T cell responses to AZD1222 COVID-19 vaccine. The assay was immunoSEQ multiplex PCR, and TCRdb's table has in-frame clones only and misses some. The sample has roughly 120,000 clones; around 87% are singletons. The material was peripheral blood, obtained on day 0 of AZD1222 vaccination. These receptors all stem from an adult in good health.

V is TRBV2 and J is TRBJ2-5; possible D gene TRBD1, 6 bases. Germline CDR1 reads SNHLY; CDR2 reads FYNNEI. V was pared by 6 bases and J by 2 bases, with 19 bases between. There are 16 residues in the CDR3. The CDR3, as DNA: TGTGCCAGCAGGCCGTTAGGGGGTGTGATGCAAGAGACCCAGTACTTC. Protein product: CASRPLGGVMQETQYF.

CDR3 amino acids: CASSRGLEDEQFF. In DNA form, the CDR3 reads TGTGCCAGTAGTAGGGGATTAGAAGATGAGCAGTTCTTC. The rearrangement joins TRBV19 to TRBJ2-1, with D unresolved. The CDR3 spans 13 residues. In germline, CDR1 is LNHDA, CDR2 SQIVND (reference sequence). V gave up 4 bases and J gave up 8 bases, with 12 bases separating them.

CDR3 DNA sequence: TGTGCCAGCAGCCGGGTCCTAGCGGGAGAGGGCGAGCAGTACTTC. It encodes CASSRVLAGEGEQYF. The chain uses TRBV7-9 and TRBJ2-7; 10 nucleotides line up with TRBD2. This CDR3 spans 15 amino acids. CDR1 and CDR2 from the germline V gene are SEHNR and FQNEAQ (reference sequence). The ends lost 5 bases at V and 6 bases at J; junction bases unmatched: 10.

The V and J genes are TRBV5-1 and TRBJ1-1; tentative D call: TRBD1 (6 bases). This CDR3 region has 14 residues. From germline, CDR1 is SGHRS and CDR2 YFSETQ. V was pared by 2 bases and J by 2 bases, with 10 bases between. Here the CDR3 reads CASSLLGTNTEAFF. CDR3 coding DNA: TGCGCCAGCAGCTTACTTGGGACAAACACTGAAGCTTTCTTT. Full variable domain (outside the CDR3, taken from reference TRBV5-1 and TRBJ1-1): KAGVTQTPRYLIKTRGQQVTLSCSPISGHRSVSWYQQTPGQGLQFLFEYFSETQRNKGNFPGRFSGRQFSNSRSEMNVSTLELGDSALYLCASSLLGTNTEAFFGQGTRLTVV.

This clone occurred a few times. The rearrangement uses TRBV29-1 and TRBJ1-4, with TRBD1 matching 7 bases. The trim removed 6 bases at V and 0 bases at J, leaving 7 bases unmatched. The CDR3 consists of 15 residues. Germline V gene data show CDR1 as SQVTM and CDR2 as ANQGSEA. The CDR3 region is CSVATGRATNEKLFF. The CDR3 nucleotides are TGCAGCGTCGCGACAGGGCGGGCAACTAATGAAAAACTGTTTTTT.

The chain combines TRBV6-1 with TRBJ2-7; perhaps TRBD1 as D (6 bases). The CDR3 covers 15 residues. Germline V lookup: CDR1 MNHNS, CDR2 SASEGT. Deletions cut 2 bases from V and 4 bases from J, with 15 bases between. DNA for the CDR3: TGTGCCAGCAGTGAATCGGGTGGACAGTTATACGAGCAGTACTTC. It is translated as CASSESGGQLYEQYF.

This clone showed up just a few times. V gene TRBV5-4 combines with J gene TRBJ2-7, with 7 positions matching TRBD2. CDR1 is SGHNT, CDR2 YYREEE, per germline (reference sequence). J lost 0 bases, V lost 4 bases, and 10 bases had no gene match. There are 16 residues in the CDR3. In nucleotides, the CDR3 is TGTGCCAGCAGCCGCGGGGGTGGCCTCCTCTCCTACGAGCAGTACTTC. It yields the protein CASSRGGGLLSYEQYF.

The rearrangement uses TRBV6-5 and TRBJ1-2; 8 nucleotides align to TRBD1. The V and J ends lost 7 bases and 2 bases, in that order; junction bases with no gene match: 3. Germline loops: CDR1 MNHEY, CDR2 SVGAGI. The CDR3 loop spans 13 amino acids. CDR3 residues: CASNRDRNYGYTF. The CDR3 DNA reads TGTGCCAGCAATCGGGACAGGAACTATGGCTACACCTTC.

The chain carries TRBV2 and TRBJ2-2; 8 nucleotides match TRBD2. This CDR3 region has 17 residues. V trimming: 4 bases; J trimming: 3 bases; junction bases outside the gene matches: 10. Germline lookup yields CDR1 SNHLY and CDR2 FYNNEI. The CDR3 loop is CASSASAGGSHTGELFF. Written as DNA, the CDR3 is TGTGCCAGCAGTGCCTCCGCGGGGGGCTCCCACACCGGGGAGCTGTTTTTT.

The chain carries TRBV3-1 (or the pseudogene TRBV3-2) and TRBJ2-7, with 10 nucleotides matching TRBD2. This CDR3 has 19 amino acids. CDR1 and CDR2 (germline): LGHDT, YNNKEL (reference sequence). The junction had 13 bases not matched to a gene; V was cut back by 2 bases and J by 0 bases. The CDR3: CASSQKQGSGLAYSYEQYF. CDR3 in DNA: TGTGCCAGCAGCCAAAAGCAGGGATCGGGACTAGCGTACTCCTACGAGCAGTACTTC.

The rearrangement links TRBV27 to TRBJ1-1; 8 nucleotides agree with TRBD1. The CDR3 loop spans 15 amino acids. Germline trimming cut 4 bases from V and 3 bases from J; bases unmatched to any gene: 7. Germline loops: CDR1 MNHEY, CDR2 SMNVEV (reference sequence). CDR3 sequence: CASSYWDRRDTEAFF. The CDR3 DNA follows: TGTGCCAGCAGTTACTGGGACAGGAGGGACACTGAAGCTTTCTTT.

V usage is TRBV5-4 and J usage is TRBJ1-2; 8 nucleotides align to TRBD1. V gave up 0 bases and J gave up 7 bases; unmatched junction bases: 8. CDR3 size: 15 residues. Germline CDR1 reads SGHNT; CDR2 reads YYREEE (reference sequence). For the CDR3, the DNA is TGTGCCAGCAGCTTGGAGTCGGCAGGGGGCGTTGGCTACACCTTC. It codes for CASSLESAGGVGYTF.

The chain joins TRBV2 to TRBJ2-5; 11 nucleotides agree with TRBD1. The length of the CDR3 is 14 residues. V lost 11 bases, J lost 5 bases, and 10 bases stayed unmatched. From germline, CDR1 is SNHLY and CDR2 FYNNEI. The CDR3 DNA sequence: TGTGCCTCACGGACAGGGGGCATCGGGGAGACCCAGTACTTC. Residues: CASRTGGIGETQYF.

V gene TRBV30 combines with J gene TRBJ1-1; TRBD1 matches 7 bases. The germline CDR1 and CDR2 sequences are GTSNPN and SVGIG (reference sequence). The ends lost 3 bases at V and 5 bases at J; junction bases unmatched: 6. This CDR3 is built from 13 residues. CDR3 DNA: TGTGCCTGGAGGGTTCAGGGGGTAACTGAAGCTTTCTTT. It is translated as CAWRVQGVTEAFF.

This clone was seen only once. The CDR3 nucleotides read TGTGCCAGCAGACGACAGAGGAACACTGAAGCTTTCTTT. Translating gives CASRRQRNTEAFF. The genes are TRBV12-3 or TRBV12-4 and TRBJ1-1; maybe TRBD1 (5 bases). The CDR3 is made up of 13 amino acids. V gave up 6 bases and J gave up 1 base, with 9 bases separating them.

This chain connects TRBV15 to TRBJ2-5; weak D call: TRBD1 (5 bases). The CDR3 runs 12 residues. Looked up from germline, CDR1 is LNHNV and CDR2 is YYDKDF (reference sequence). The ends were cut back, 5 bases at V and 5 bases at J, with 9 bases in the middle. The CDR3 spells CATSGRDETQYF. CDR3 DNA: TGTGCCACCAGCGGCAGGGATGAGACCCAGTACTTC.

The genes are TRBV5-5 and TRBJ1-1; no reliable D call. Germline CDR1 is SGHKS and CDR2 is YYEKEE (reference sequence). CDR3 size: 18 residues. V lost 2 bases, J lost 0 bases, and 20 bases lay in between. CDR3 residues: CASSFVLAYGGMNTEAFF. The CDR3 DNA reads as TGTGCCAGCAGCTTCGTCTTAGCTTATGGAGGCATGAACACTGAAGCTTTCTTT.

This chain links TRBV10-3 with TRBJ2-5; D gene ambiguous. Per germline, CDR1 ENHRY and CDR2 SYGVKD. Trimming removed 0 bases at V and 5 bases at J, with 13 bases between. CDR3 length: 15 amino acids. CDR3 sequence (DNA): TGTGCCATCAGTGAGTCGTCGGCAGGAATGGAGACCCAGTACTTC. Its protein product is CAISESSAGMETQYF.

V is TRBV5-6 and J is TRBJ1-2; no clear D. The CDR3 is 14 amino acids. Germline V gives CDR1 SGHDT, CDR2 YYEEEE. The V end lost 2 bases, the J end lost 5 bases, and 13 bases lay between the germline ends. The DNA for the CDR3 is TGTGCCAGCAGCTTTGGGCGGAGAGAATATGGCTACACCTTC. Translating gives CASSFGRREYGYTF.

The rearrangement uses TRBV10-3 and TRBJ1-5; 8 bases align to TRBD1. This CDR3 has 14 amino acids. After removal of 7 bases from V and 5 bases from J, the junction contained 7 bases not matched to a gene. Germline CDR1 ENHRY, CDR2 SYGVKD. The CDR3 coding sequence is TGTGCCATCAATTCGGACAGGGCAGATCAGCCCCAGCATTTT. Protein product: CAINSDRADQPQHF.

The CDR3 loop is CANEGAGGPPYHPYNEQFF. DNA for the CDR3: TGTGCCAACGAGGGAGCGGGAGGGCCCCCCTACCATCCCTACAATGAGCAGTTCTTC. The gene calls are TRBV19 and TRBJ2-1; 10 bases match TRBD2. The V gene end was trimmed by 10 bases and the J gene end by 2 bases; junction bases not matched to a gene: 20. The CDR3 runs to 19 residues. CDR1 is LNHDA, CDR2 SQIVND, per germline (reference sequence).